This T cell receptor beta chain was recovered during a study of CD8 T cells in Susac syndrome. The RNA, about 0.45 to 1 ug, was put through reverse transcription using random hexamers. TCRdb processed the immunoSEQ multiplex PCR reads anew with MiXCR; each CDR3 protein has one entry. This table holds approximately 130,000 distinct CDR3 sequences, roughly 89% found once. CDR1 and CDR2 from the germline V gene are MNHEY and SMNVEV (reference sequence). This CDR3 has 16 residues. The V end was cut by 9 bases, the J end by 4 bases, with 24 bases between. The chain recombines TRBV27 with TRBJ1-1, with a tentative D call TRBD1 (6 bases). Specimen: CD8+ T cells from PBMCs. This sequence originates from a human donor with multiple sclerosis. This CDR3 is CASTTGSVERGTEAFF. The CDR3 nucleotides read TGTGCCAGTACCACAGGGTCCGTCGAAAGGGGCACTGAAGCTTTCTTT.